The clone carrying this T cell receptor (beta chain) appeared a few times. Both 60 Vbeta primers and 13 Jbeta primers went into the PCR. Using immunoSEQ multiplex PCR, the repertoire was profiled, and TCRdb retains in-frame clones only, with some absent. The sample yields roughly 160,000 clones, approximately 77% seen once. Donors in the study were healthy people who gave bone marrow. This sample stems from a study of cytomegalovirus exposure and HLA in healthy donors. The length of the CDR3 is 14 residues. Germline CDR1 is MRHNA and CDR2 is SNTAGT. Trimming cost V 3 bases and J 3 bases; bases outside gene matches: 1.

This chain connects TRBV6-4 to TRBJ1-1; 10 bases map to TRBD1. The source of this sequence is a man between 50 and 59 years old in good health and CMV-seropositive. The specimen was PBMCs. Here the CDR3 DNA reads TGTGCCAGCAGTGAGACAGGGGGCCACACTGAAGCTTTCTTT. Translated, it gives CASSETGGHTEAFF.